This entry lists 20 T cell receptor beta chains sequenced from one sample in a study of blood T cell repertoires in COVID-19. The method was immunoSEQ multiplex PCR; TCRdb's version includes in-frame clones alone and lacks a portion of them. This sample has 95,000 to 110,000 clones, with roughly 80% found just once. Sequencing was done on a sample of peripheral blood. The receptors stem from a human donor in a cohort sampled during active COVID-19.

The chain is built from TRBV19 and TRBJ2-2, with TRBD1 matching 10 bases. The CDR3 is 15 residues long. Germline V gene sequence: CDR1 LNHDA, CDR2 SQIVND (reference sequence). Trimming at V came to 11 bases and at J to 6 bases, leaving 12 bases not matched to a gene. CDR3 coding DNA: TGTGCCGCTTCGACAGGGGGCTTCATAGCCGGGGAGCTGTTTTTT. Its protein is CAASTGGFIAGELFF.

The chain recombines TRBV4-2 with TRBJ1-5, with D hard to call. Between the trimmed V and J ends, which lost 0 bases and 4 bases, there was a span of 10 bases. CDR3 size: 15 residues. CDR1 is LGHNA and CDR2 is YNFKEQ in the germline V gene. CDR3 sequence reads: CASSQDSTTNQPQHF. As DNA, the CDR3 is TGTGCCAGCAGCCAAGATTCCACGACAAATCAGCCCCAGCATTTT.

This rearrangement joins TRBV5-1 to TRBJ1-2; weak D call: TRBD1 (6 bases). V was trimmed by 4 bases and J by 4 bases, leaving 17 bases between them. Germline V gene sequence: CDR1 SGHRS, CDR2 YFSETQ. The CDR3 loop spans 15 amino acids. This chain's CDR3 is CASSELLTGSYGYTF. The CDR3, as DNA: TGCGCCAGCAGCGAACTCTTGACAGGCTCCTATGGCTACACCTTC. Full variable domain (remainder filled in from reference TRBV5-1 and TRBJ1-2): KAGVTQTPRYLIKTRGQQVTLSCSPISGHRSVSWYQQTPGQGLQFLFEYFSETQRNKGNFPGRFSGRQFSNSRSEMNVSTLELGDSALYLCASSELLTGSYGYTFGSGTRLTVV.

This chain connects TRBV5-8 to TRBJ1-5; D ambiguous. This CDR3 has 13 residues. Germline V CDR1 and CDR2: SGHTS, YDEGEE. V gave up 5 bases and J gave up 7 bases, with 13 bases separating them. CDR3 bases: TGTGCCAGCAGACCTGGAGGTGTCCAGCCCCAGCATTTT. This translates into CASRPGGVQPQHF. The full variable domain, completed using reference TRBV5-8 and TRBJ1-5, is EAGVTQSPTHLIKTRGQQATLRCSPISGHTSVYWYQQALGLGLQFLLWYDEGEERNRGNFPPRFSGRQFPNYSSELNVNALELEDSALYLCASRPGGVQPQHFGDGTRLSIL.

The chain couples TRBV19 to TRBJ1-1; D perhaps matches TRBD1 (6 bases). Trimming pared 2 bases from V and 11 bases from J, leaving 18 bases between. The CDR3 covers 14 residues. Germline V gene data show CDR1 as LNHDA and CDR2 as SQIVND (reference sequence). The CDR3 DNA reads as TGTGCCAGTAGTATAACGGGGGGGGGCGCTGGCGCTTTCTTT. Its translation is CASSITGGGAGAFF.

This chain links TRBV5-4 with TRBJ2-3, with D perhaps matching TRBD1 (6 bases). CDR1 is SGHNT, CDR2 YYREEE, per germline (reference sequence). The CDR3 runs to 16 residues. The germline V and J ends were trimmed by 4 bases and 2 bases, with 17 bases remaining between them. Written as DNA, the CDR3 is TGTGCCAGCAGCCTTTTAAGGGGGTCGGTCACAGATACGCAGTATTTT. This gives the protein CASSLLRGSVTDTQYF.

The chain is built from TRBV10-3 and TRBJ2-7; the D is unclear. Per the germline V gene, CDR1 is ENHRY and CDR2 is SYGVKD. The CDR3 totals 13 residues. V gave up 11 bases and J gave up 4 bases, with 18 bases separating them. DNA for the CDR3: TGTGCCCTCCCTTTCATAAGCTCTTACGAGCAGTACTTC. Translated, it gives CALPFISSYEQYF.

The chain combines TRBV3-1 (or the pseudogene TRBV3-2) with TRBJ1-1; possible D gene TRBD1, 6 bases. Per the germline V gene, CDR1 is LGHDT and CDR2 is YNNKEL (reference sequence). Trimming cost V 4 bases and J 1 base, with 10 bases left between them. The CDR3 runs to 14 residues. CDR3 loop: CASSPGQPNTEAFF. The CDR3 bases are TGTGCCAGCAGCCCCGGACAGCCGAACACTGAAGCTTTCTTT.

CDR3 in DNA: TGTGCCAGCAGTCAAGGGGACAGGGGCCATGAGCAGTTCTTC. Encoded protein: CASSQGDRGHEQFF. The chain combines TRBV27 with TRBJ2-1, with 10 bases that match TRBD1. CDR1 is MNHEY and CDR2 is SMNVEV in the germline V gene (reference sequence). The CDR3 sequence is 14 residues long. The V segment lost 5 bases and the J segment 8 bases; nucleotides outside the gene matches: 6.

The CDR3 loop is CASSSRGVSYNEQFF. CDR3 bases: TGTGCCAGCAGCTCGCGGGGGGTCTCCTACAATGAGCAGTTCTTC. The chain joins TRBV5-6 to TRBJ2-1; 8 nucleotides line up with TRBD2. This CDR3 spans 15 amino acids. CDR1 and CDR2 (germline): SGHDT, YYEEEE. Germline trimming cut 3 bases from V and 0 bases from J; bases unmatched to any gene: 2.

V usage is TRBV28 and J usage is TRBJ2-7; no clear D gene. V dropped 5 bases and J dropped 6 bases, with 14 bases sitting between them. From germline, CDR1 is MDHEN and CDR2 SYDVKM. This CDR3 is built from 13 residues. CDR3: CASSRTALREQYF. The CDR3 coding sequence is TGTGCCAGCAGTAGAACAGCTTTACGCGAGCAGTACTTC.

The V call is TRBV2, the J call TRBJ2-7, with 10 bases lining up with TRBD2. J lost 1 base, V lost 7 bases, and 16 bases had no gene match. CDR3 length equals 18 residues. Germline V CDR1 and CDR2: SNHLY, FYNNEI. The CDR3 DNA follows: TGTGCCAGCAACGAGGGGCTAGCGGGGGATTCACGTTCCTACGAGCAGTACTTC. This codes for CASNEGLAGDSRSYEQYF.

The chain has TRBV11-3 and TRBJ2-7; perhaps TRBD2 as D (6 bases). The V gene's germline CDR1 is SGHNT and CDR2 YENEEA. Trimming cost V 5 bases and J 0 bases, with 11 bases left between them. The CDR3 is 14 residues long. CDR3 sequence (DNA): TGTGCCAGCAGCCGTAGCGGATTCTCCTACGAGCAGTACTTC. Its protein is CASSRSGFSYEQYF.

This chain links TRBV5-1 with TRBJ2-5; perhaps TRBD1 as D (5 bases). The germline V and J ends were trimmed by 4 bases and 0 bases, with 10 bases remaining between them. CDR3 size: 14 residues. Germline V lookup: CDR1 SGHRS, CDR2 YFSETQ. The CDR3, as DNA: TGCGCCAGCAGCCTAAGGGGCGACCAAGAGACCCAGTACTTC. Protein: CASSLRGDQETQYF.

Points on this clone: Within the sample, other DNA sequences also encode this same CDR3. V usage is TRBV18 and J usage is TRBJ1-1, with D possibly TRBD1 on 5 matching bases. Germline-derived CDR1 and CDR2 are KGHSH and LQKENI. This CDR3 region has 14 residues. V was trimmed by 3 bases and J by 1 base, leaving 9 bases between them. DNA of the CDR3: TGTGCCAGCTCACCCCAGACAGAGAACACTGAAGCTTTCTTT. It is translated as CASSPQTENTEAFF.

This chain joins TRBV14 and TRBJ2-2, with D unresolved. Per germline, CDR1 SGHDN and CDR2 FVKESK. Trimming pared 1 base from V and 3 bases from J, leaving 6 bases between. The CDR3 length is 14 residues. The CDR3 region is CASSQGQYTGELFF. The DNA of the CDR3 is TGTGCCAGCAGCCAAGGACAATACACCGGGGAGCTGTTTTTT.

This chain connects TRBV30 to TRBJ1-6, with 12 bases identical to TRBD1. This CDR3 has 17 amino acids. CDR1 is GTSNPN, CDR2 SVGIG, per germline (reference sequence). Unmatched junction bases numbered 8, after V lost 2 bases and J lost 6 bases. The CDR3 reads CAWSPGTGGVFNSPLHF. Written as DNA, the CDR3 is TGTGCCTGGAGTCCAGGGACAGGGGGCGTTTTTAATTCACCCCTCCACTTT.

This chain connects TRBV27 to TRBJ1-1; TRBD1 might be the D (5 bases). V dropped 3 bases and J dropped 4 bases, with 9 bases sitting between them. CDR1 is MNHEY and CDR2 is SMNVEV in the germline V gene (reference sequence). The CDR3 loop spans 13 amino acids. For the CDR3, the DNA is TGTGCCAGCAGTTTTCGGGGGGGCACTGAAGCTTTCTTT. Its protein product is CASSFRGGTEAFF.

This clone was observed a few times. In the same sample, other DNA sequences code for this CDR3. The genes are TRBV7-2 and TRBJ1-4; 10 nucleotides agree with TRBD1. Germline lookup yields CDR1 SGHTA and CDR2 FQGNSA. The CDR3 sequence is 15 residues long. Losses at the gene ends were 5 bases for V and 8 bases for J; bases not matched to a gene: 8. The CDR3: CASSPRDRGGEKLFF. As DNA, the CDR3 is TGTGCCAGCAGCCCCAGGGACAGGGGTGGGGAAAAACTGTTTTTT. Full variable domain (rest looked up from reference TRBV7-2 and TRBJ1-4): GAGVSQSPSNKVTEKGKDVELRCDPISGHTALYWYRQSLGQGLEFLIYFQGNSAPDKSGLPSDRFSAERTGGSVSTLTIQRTQQEDSAVYLCASSPRDRGGEKLFFGSGTQLSVL.

This chain uses TRBV21-1 with TRBJ1-1; TRBD1 is the table's D call and was not checked against the DNA. TRBV21-1 is shown as a pseudogene. CDR3 size: 19 residues. As DNA, the CDR3 is TGTGCCAGCAGCAACCCCCACAGCCCTCAGATACTTCTGAACACTGAAGCTTTCTTT. Its translation: CASSNPHSPQILLNTEAFF.